This TCR beta chain was obtained from a study of cytomegalovirus exposure and HLA in healthy donors. Study results and limitations: The classifier, whose performance was assessed in both the original and validation cohorts, reportedly diagnosed cytomegalovirus status with high specificity and sensitivity. TCR beta chain V- and J-gene trimming was linked, in a later analysis, to a missense variant in DCLRE1C. There were a few CMV-associated chains whose specificity for CMV antigens was confirmed in vitro.

Trimming removed 4 bases from V and 3 bases from J; junction bases left unmatched: 4. Germline CDR1 SGHRS, CDR2 YFSETQ. The CDR3 extends over 15 amino acids. Use of 60 Vbeta and 13 Jbeta primers characterized the PCR. TCRdb keeps only in-frame clones here, not all; method: immunoSEQ multiplex PCR. The data hold about 110,000 clones, with about 74% observed a single time. The donors gave bone marrow, and they were healthy. Worth noting for this clone: What it recognizes is unknown.

Sequenced input: PBMCs. The chain couples TRBV5-1 to TRBJ2-1; 10 bases fit TRBD2. The sequence came from a female donor in good health and CMV-seropositive. The DNA for the CDR3 is TGCGCCAGCAGCATAGGACTAGCGGACTACAATGAGCAGTTCTTC. Protein: CASSIGLADYNEQFF. Together with reference TRBV5-1 and TRBJ2-1, the CDR3 gives the full variable domain: KAGVTQTPRYLIKTRGQQVTLSCSPISGHRSVSWYQQTPGQGLQFLFEYFSETQRNKGNFPGRFSGRQFSNSRSEMNVSTLELGDSALYLCASSIGLADYNEQFFGPGTRLTVL.